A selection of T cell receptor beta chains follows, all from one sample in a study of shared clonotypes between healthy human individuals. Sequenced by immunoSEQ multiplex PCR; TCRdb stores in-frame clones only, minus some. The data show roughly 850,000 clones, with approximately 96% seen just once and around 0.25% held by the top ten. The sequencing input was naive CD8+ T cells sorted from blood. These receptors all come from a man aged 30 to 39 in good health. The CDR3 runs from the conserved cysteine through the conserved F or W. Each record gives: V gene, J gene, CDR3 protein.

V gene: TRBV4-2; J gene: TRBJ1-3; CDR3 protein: CASSQEVGNTIYF
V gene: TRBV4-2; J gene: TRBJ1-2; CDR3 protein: CASSQDPPLVAGNGYTF
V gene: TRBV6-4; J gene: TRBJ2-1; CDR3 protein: CASSDSSGSPYNEQFF
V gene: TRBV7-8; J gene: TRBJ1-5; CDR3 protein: CASTEGRGGTSNQPQHF
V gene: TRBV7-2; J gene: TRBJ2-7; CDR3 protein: CASSGTGGWQYF
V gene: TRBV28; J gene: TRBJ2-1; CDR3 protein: CASSGTNYNEQFF
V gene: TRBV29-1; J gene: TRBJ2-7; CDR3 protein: CSGKQGYEQYF
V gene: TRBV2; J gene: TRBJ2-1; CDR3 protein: CASSEAGTGLDNEQFF
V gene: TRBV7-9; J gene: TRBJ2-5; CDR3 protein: CASSFRLAGAQETQYF
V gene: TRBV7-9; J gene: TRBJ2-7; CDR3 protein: CASSLSTSGYEQYF
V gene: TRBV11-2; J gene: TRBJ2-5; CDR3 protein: CASSSVAGGETQYF
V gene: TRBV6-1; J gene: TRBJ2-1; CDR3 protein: CASRGGPSYNEQFF